Each of the 8 T cell receptor beta chains below was sequenced from the same sample in a study of T cell repertoires in cytomegalovirus infection. TCRdb itself ran the reads through MiXCR, one entry per CDR3 protein. The profile covers about 310,000 distinct CDR3 sequences, with 17% appearing a single time and approximately 12% taken by the ten largest. Material for sequencing was PBMCs. The receptor source for this set is a human donor in good health (CMV status not recorded). Some clones in this sample may be carry-over from other donors' samples.

Only a few counts were recorded for this clonotype. This chain connects TRBV10-3 to TRBJ2-7; the match to TRBD2 covers 9 bases. This CDR3 comprises 14 residues. V was clipped by 6 bases and J by 4 bases; unmatched bases: 7. The V gene's germline CDR1 is ENHRY and CDR2 SYGVKD. CDR3 residues: CAIRPSGAAYEQYF. CDR3 bases: TGTGCCATCAGGCCTAGCGGGGCCGCGTACGAGCAGTACTTC.

This clonotype was counted at least ten times. The gene calls are TRBV7-2 and TRBJ2-1; no reliable D call. Germline values: CDR1 SGHTA, CDR2 FQGNSA. With 8 bases removed from V and 0 bases from J, the gap between germline ends came to 14 bases. The CDR3 sequence is 15 residues long. For the CDR3, the DNA is TGTGCCAGCGGCCCAAGGCCCAGCTCCTACAATGAGCAGTTCTTC. Translation gives CASGPRPSSYNEQFF.

This clonotype was observed many times. The V gene is TRBV6-2 or TRBV6-3, the J gene TRBJ1-6; no clear D. CDR3 length: 17 residues. CDR1 MNHEY and CDR2 SVGEGT come from the germline V gene. The germline V and J ends were trimmed by 5 bases and 0 bases, with 14 bases remaining between them. CDR3 residues: CASSRYSRSSYNSPLHF. CDR3 in DNA: TGTGCCAGCAGTAGATACTCTCGGAGCTCCTATAATTCACCCCTCCACTTT.

This clonotype was detected many times. The chain has TRBV5-5 and TRBJ2-4; D may be TRBD2 (6 bases). Germline V gene lookup returns CDR1 SGHKS and CDR2 YYEKEE (reference sequence). CDR3 size: 13 residues. Trimming took 4 bases from V and 5 from J, leaving 10 bases between them. CDR3 sequence reads: CASSPGDQNIQYF. CDR3 nucleotide sequence: TGTGCCAGCAGCCCGGGGGATCAAAACATTCAGTACTTC.

This clonotype was picked up many times. The J gene is TRBJ1-4, the V gene TRBV7-2; D ambiguous. The CDR3 sequence is 12 residues long. Germline CDR1 reads SGHTA; CDR2 reads FQGNSA. Trimming took 5 bases from V and 8 from J, leaving 9 bases between them. The CDR3 nucleotides are TGTGCCAGCAGCCGAATTCAGGAAAAACTGTTTTTT. This gives the protein CASSRIQEKLFF.

This clonotype has at least ten counts. The V call is TRBV7-9, the J call TRBJ1-4, with D perhaps TRBD1 (5 bases). V was shortened by 2 bases and J by 4 bases, with 17 bases between the two germline ends. CDR1 SEHNR and CDR2 FQNEAQ come from the germline V gene (reference sequence). There are 17 residues in the CDR3. The CDR3 loop is CASSLPRRGRGNEKLFF. The CDR3 DNA reads TGTGCCAGCAGCTTACCAAGAAGAGGGAGGGGTAATGAAAAACTGTTTTTT. Together with reference TRBV7-9 and TRBJ1-4, the CDR3 gives the full variable domain: DTGVSQNPRHKITKRGQNVTFRCDPISEHNRLYWYRQTLGQGPEFLTYFQNEAQLEKSRLLSDRFSAERPKGSFSTLEIQRTEQGDSAMYLCASSLPRRGRGNEKLFFGSGTQLSVL.

The CDR3: CASSVFSQGKGDQPQHF. The CDR3 DNA reads as TGTGCCAGCAGCGTTTTTTCGCAGGGCAAAGGGGATCAGCCCCAGCATTTT. The V call is TRBV7-2, the J call TRBJ1-5; TRBD1 might be the D (5 bases). V lost 5 bases and J 5 bases, leaving 22 bases between the germline ends. Germline CDR1 SGHTA, CDR2 FQGNSA. The CDR3 covers 17 residues.

The chain uses TRBV20-1 and TRBJ1-5, with a tentative D call TRBD1 (5 bases). The CDR3 is 15 amino acids. Germline V CDR1 and CDR2: DFQATT, SNEGSKA (reference sequence). V was trimmed by 5 bases and J by 0 bases, leaving 14 bases between them. In DNA, the CDR3 is TGCAGTGCTGCCCCCTGGGGGAATAGCAATCAGCCCCAGCATTTT. Protein sequence: CSAAPWGNSNQPQHF.